This entry lists 13 T cell receptor beta chains sequenced from one sample in a study of cytotoxic CD8 clonotypes in ibrutinib-treated CLL. Produced via immunoSEQ multiplex PCR; TCRdb's table is partial and in-frame only. The table lists about 80,000 clones, 70% to 80% of them singletons. This material consisted of PBMCs, taken after 12 months of ibrutinib treatment. The receptor source for this set is a human donor with chronic lymphocytic leukemia.

This clone was found once. The CDR3 sequence: CASSYSGPGGNSPLHF. CDR3 bases: TGTGCCAGCAGTTACTCGGGACCTGGAGGGAATTCACCCCTCCACTTT. The chain links TRBV6-5 to TRBJ1-6; TRBD1 is a possible D gene (5 bases). The V gene's germline CDR1 is MNHEY and CDR2 SVGAGI. CDR3 length: 16 amino acids. Trimming shortened V by 0 bases and J by 7 bases, and 13 bases separated the two germline ends.

The chain joins TRBV19 to TRBJ1-1, with 8 positions matching TRBD1. The CDR3 contains 13 residues. V lost 6 bases to trimming and J lost 7 bases; unmatched junction nucleotides: 7. Germline-derived CDR1 and CDR2 are LNHDA and SQIVND (reference sequence). CDR3 bases: TGTGCCAGTAGCACCGACAGGGGTGGTGAAGCTTTCTTT. Its protein product is CASSTDRGGEAFF. Using reference TRBV19 and TRBJ1-1 for the parts outside the CDR3, the full variable domain is DGGITQSPKYLFRKEGQNVTLSCEQNLNHDAMYWYRQDPGQGLRLIYYSQIVNDFQKGDIAEGYSVSREKKESFPLTVTSAQKNPTAFYLCASSTDRGGEAFFGQGTRLTVV.

The CDR3 DNA sequence: TGTGCCAGCAGCCCCGCCGGACAGGGTGGGCCCTACGAGCAGTACTTC. Encoded protein: CASSPAGQGGPYEQYF. The chain carries TRBV6-6 and TRBJ2-7; 8 nucleotides agree with TRBD1. Unmatched junction bases numbered 12, after V lost 6 bases and J lost 2 bases. CDR3 length: 16 residues. Germline V lookup: CDR1 MNHNY, CDR2 SVGAGI (reference sequence).

The table lists this clone with a count of one. Other nucleotide sequences from this sample produce the same CDR3. The chain has TRBV6-5 and TRBJ2-5, with unresolved D. The V and J ends lost 6 bases and 5 bases respectively, with 10 bases between them. Germline V lookup: CDR1 MNHEY, CDR2 SVGAGI. The CDR3 extends over 12 amino acids. The CDR3 loop reads CASSPTGETQYF. Written as DNA, the CDR3 is TGTGCCAGCAGCCCGACCGGGGAGACCCAGTACTTC.

By proportion, this clone is medium-sized (0.01 to 0.1%). This sequence joins TRBV5-4 and TRBJ2-7, with D tentatively TRBD2 (6 bases). V was trimmed by 4 bases and J by 2 bases, leaving 10 bases between them. This CDR3 is built from 13 residues. Germline values: CDR1 SGHNT, CDR2 YYREEE (reference sequence). CDR3 protein: CASSRGKTYEQYF. The CDR3 coding sequence is TGTGCCAGCAGCCGGGGGAAGACCTACGAGCAGTACTTC.

The V and J genes are TRBV28 and TRBJ2-7, with D perhaps matching TRBD1 or TRBD2 (6 bases each). The CDR3 extends over 15 amino acids. Germline V gene lookup returns CDR1 MDHEN and CDR2 SYDVKM. Between the trimmed V and J ends, which lost 6 bases and 4 bases, there was a span of 19 bases. Written as DNA, the CDR3 is TGTGCCAGCAGCCCCGGGGGCCCCGTTGGATACGAGCAGTACTTC. Encoded protein: CASSPGGPVGYEQYF.

This chain links TRBV27 with TRBJ2-7; 7 positions agree with TRBD2. CDR3 length: 14 residues. Looked up from germline, CDR1 is MNHEY and CDR2 is SMNVEV (reference sequence). V shed 4 bases and J 3 bases; nucleotides not matched to a gene: 6. CDR3 sequence (DNA): TGTGCCAGCAGTTGGTCCCCGGGGGGCTACGAGCAGTACTTC. Translating it yields CASSWSPGGYEQYF.

This chain joins TRBV7-6 and TRBJ2-3; D is possibly TRBD1 or TRBD2 (6 bases each). V was clipped by 4 bases and J by 1 base, with 27 bases between them. The CDR3 is 20 residues long. Per germline, CDR1 SGHVS and CDR2 FNYEAQ. CDR3 amino acids: CASSSLPGAPWSVGTDTQYF. Written as DNA, the CDR3 is TGTGCCAGCAGCTCCCTACCGGGGGCCCCTTGGAGTGTGGGCACAGATACGCAGTATTTT. Based on the CDR3 plus reference TRBV7-6 and TRBJ2-3, the full variable domain is GAGVSQSPRYKVTKRGQDVALRCDPISGHVSLYWYRQALGQGPEFLTYFNYEAQQDKSGLPNDRFSAERPEGSISTLTIQRTEQRDSAMYRCASSSLPGAPWSVGTDTQYFGPGTRLTVL.

J is TRBJ2-4 and V is TRBV7-9; tentative D call: TRBD1 (6 bases). Trimming cost V 5 bases and J 0 bases, with 17 bases left between them. The CDR3 is made up of 17 amino acids. The V gene's germline CDR1 is SEHNR and CDR2 FQNEAQ (reference sequence). The chain's CDR3 is CASSGSRDTLAKNIQYF. The CDR3 DNA sequence: TGTGCCAGCAGCGGTTCCCGGGACACCTTAGCCAAAAACATTCAGTACTTC.

The chain recombines TRBV9 with TRBJ1-4; a weak D match, TRBD1 (5 bases). The germline gives CDR1 SGDLS, CDR2 YYNGEE. Trimming pared 1 base from V and 2 bases from J, leaving 9 bases between. The CDR3 runs to 15 residues. DNA for the CDR3: TGTGCCAGCAGCGTACAAGGGGCCACTAATGAAAAACTGTTTTTT. Its protein product is CASSVQGATNEKLFF. Together with reference TRBV9 and TRBJ1-4, the CDR3 gives the full variable domain: DSGVTQTPKHLITATGQRVTLRCSPRSGDLSVYWYQQSLDQGLQFLIQYYNGEERAKGNILERFSAQQFPDLHSELNLSSLELGDSALYFCASSVQGATNEKLFFGSGTQLSVL.

For this clone: Given a much more abundant clone one base away, this may be a read error. Other DNA sequences in this specimen translate into the identical CDR3. The J gene is TRBJ2-1, the V gene TRBV7-3; possibly TRBD2 for D (6 bases). V was trimmed by 2 bases and J by 1 base, leaving 6 bases between them. Germline V gene sequence: CDR1 SGHTA, CDR2 FQGTGA. This CDR3 is 14 amino acids long. The CDR3 DNA reads TGTGCCAGCAGCTTAGGGGGGTCCTACAATGAGCAGTTCTTC. Translation: CASSLGGSYNEQFF.

The rearrangement uses TRBV27 and TRBJ2-5; TRBD2 is a possible D gene (6 bases). This CDR3 is 16 amino acids long. The V gene lost 3 bases and the J gene lost 1 base, with 15 bases spanning the gap. Germline assignment: CDR1 MNHEY and CDR2 SMNVEV (reference sequence). CDR3 region: CASSFWSGGTQETQYF. The CDR3 nucleotides read TGTGCCAGCAGTTTTTGGAGCGGAGGGACCCAAGAGACCCAGTACTTC.

The chain carries TRBV7-3 and TRBJ1-2; D unresolved. Per the germline V gene, CDR1 is SGHTA and CDR2 is FQGTGA. The germline V and J ends were trimmed by 2 bases and 2 bases, with 9 bases remaining between them. The CDR3 has 14 amino acids. The CDR3 DNA reads TGTGCCAGCAGCTTATTGGAGGGAAACTATGGCTACACCTTC. Protein product: CASSLLEGNYGYTF.